These 26 T cell receptor beta chains were sequenced from one sample in a study of cytomegalovirus exposure and HLA in healthy donors (dated by TCRdb to 2015 to 2018). The library was made by the immunoSEQ multiplex PCR assay. The multiplex PCR relied on a mix of 60 forward primers for TCR Vbeta segments and 13 reverse primers for TCR Jbeta segments. TCRdb took this table from immuneACCESS and kept in-frame rearrangements with V and J called. Such tables lack part of the clones; where checked against another copy, unresolved V genes explain under half of the gap, and the rest is unexplained. A total of around 200,000 clones appear in this sample, about 83% of them only once. Roughly 1.3% of the sample rests with the top ten. Sample: PBMCs. Receptors originate from a girl between 10 and 17 years old in good health and CMV-seronegative.

The genes are TRBV5-1 and TRBJ2-5, with TRBD2 matching 7 bases. Losses at the gene ends were 3 bases for V and 5 bases for J; bases not matched to a gene: 7. Germline-derived CDR1 and CDR2 are SGHRS and YFSETQ. There are 14 residues in the CDR3. CDR3 region: CASSSKTSLETQYF. DNA for the CDR3: TGCGCCAGCAGCTCCAAGACTAGCCTGGAGACCCAGTACTTC.

The V gene is TRBV19, the J gene TRBJ2-3, with unresolved D. Trimming left V 6 bases short and J 2 bases short, with 15 bases between. Per the germline V gene, CDR1 is LNHDA and CDR2 is SQIVND (reference sequence). The length of the CDR3 is 15 residues. This CDR3 reads CASSPSRQFTDTQYF. DNA for the CDR3: TGTGCCAGTAGCCCGAGTCGACAATTCACAGATACGCAGTATTTT.

The chain employs TRBV28 and TRBJ2-1, with 9 bases identical to TRBD2. Trimming cost V 6 bases and J 4 bases; bases outside gene matches: 4. This CDR3 region has 14 residues. Per the germline V gene, CDR1 is MDHEN and CDR2 is SYDVKM. The CDR3 coding sequence is TGTGCCAGCAGCCGTAGCGGGAGTTACAATGAGCAGTTCTTC. Translating gives CASSRSGSYNEQFF.

The gene calls are TRBV6-5 and TRBJ2-3, with 8 positions matching TRBD2. Looked up from germline, CDR1 is MNHEY and CDR2 is SVGAGI. The V gene end was trimmed by 0 bases and the J gene end by 6 bases; junction bases not matched to a gene: 8. The CDR3 is made up of 16 amino acids. As DNA, the CDR3 is TGTGCCAGCAGTTACTCGATACGGGGGGGTCCCGATACGCAGTATTTT. This translates into CASSYSIRGGPDTQYF.

This clone was detected only a few times. The chain combines TRBV29-1 with TRBJ2-3; the match to TRBD2 covers 8 bases. Germline assignment: CDR1 SQVTM and CDR2 ANQGSEA. The CDR3 runs to 13 residues. Trimming at V came to 7 bases and at J to 5 bases, leaving 8 bases not matched to a gene. Here the CDR3 reads CSALPAGVDTQYF. CDR3 DNA: TGCAGCGCGTTGCCAGCGGGAGTAGATACGCAGTATTTT.

The V and J genes are TRBV6-5 and TRBJ1-4; a weak D match, TRBD1 (5 bases). The CDR3 contains 16 residues. V was pared by 0 bases and J by 6 bases, with 14 bases between. CDR1 is MNHEY and CDR2 is SVGAGI in the germline V gene. DNA of the CDR3: TGTGCCAGCAGTTACTCGAGGAACAGGTTGGATGAAAAACTGTTTTTT. Amino acids: CASSYSRNRLDEKLFF.

The CDR3, as DNA: TGTGCCAGCAGCGGAGGACTAGCGGGCTACAATGAGCAGTTCTTC. Its translation is CASSGGLAGYNEQFF. The chain has TRBV2 and TRBJ2-1; 11 bases align to TRBD2. The germline V gene has CDR1 SNHLY and CDR2 FYNNEI. Trimming cost V 6 bases and J 3 bases; bases outside gene matches: 4. CDR3 length: 15 residues.

The chain has TRBV19 and TRBJ2-5; D is possibly TRBD2 (6 bases). CDR3 length: 15 amino acids. Germline CDR1 and CDR2: LNHDA and SQIVND (reference sequence). Trimming cost V 4 bases and J 2 bases, with 14 bases left between them. CDR3 sequence reads: CASSSRGKIQETQYF. CDR3 bases: TGTGCCAGTAGTAGTCGGGGGAAAATTCAAGAGACCCAGTACTTC.

Of note for this clone: One end of the junction is discordant with germline, which a read error may explain. The chain couples TRBV18 to TRBJ2-5; possibly TRBD1 for D (5 bases). The germline V gene encodes CDR1 KGHSH and CDR2 LQKENI. The CDR3 is 13 residues long. CDR3 in amino acids: CASSPNRQGTQYF. The CDR3 DNA sequence: TGTGCCAGCTCACCAAACAGGCAAGGGACCCAGTACTTC.

The J gene is TRBJ1-3, the V gene TRBV7-2; D is perhaps TRBD1 (5 bases). Trimming took 5 bases from V and 4 from J, leaving 15 bases between them. CDR3 size: 15 residues. Germline V gene lookup returns CDR1 SGHTA and CDR2 FQGNSA. CDR3 nucleotides: TGTGCCAGCAGCCAAACCCCGGGGGGGGGAAACACCATATATTTT. It encodes CASSQTPGGGNTIYF.

The chain has TRBV7-3 and TRBJ2-5; unclear D gene. Trimming pared 1 base from V and 4 bases from J, leaving 7 bases between. Per germline, CDR1 SGHTA and CDR2 FQGTGA. This CDR3 is built from 13 residues. The CDR3 DNA is TGTGCCAGCAGCTTAAGACGCGGAGAGACCCAGTACTTC. Residues: CASSLRRGETQYF.

In this sample, this clone turned up a few times. The V call is TRBV19, the J call TRBJ1-2; TRBD1 matches at 9 bases. With V trimmed by 5 bases and J by 8 bases, 9 bases remained unmatched. The CDR3 runs 14 residues. The germline CDR1 and CDR2 sequences are LNHDA and SQIVND (reference sequence). This CDR3 is CASSPWGQGEGYTF. In DNA form, the CDR3 reads TGTGCCAGTAGTCCCTGGGGACAGGGAGAAGGCTACACCTTC.

This clone has a handful of counts. This chain links TRBV5-6 with TRBJ2-3, with D perhaps matching TRBD1 (5 bases). Germline-derived CDR1 and CDR2 are SGHDT and YYEEEE. Trimming took off 0 bases at V and 4 bases at J, with 9 bases between the two ends. The CDR3 consists of 14 residues. The CDR3 sequence is CASSLGIGADTQYF. In DNA form, the CDR3 reads TGTGCCAGCAGCTTGGGGATAGGGGCAGATACGCAGTATTTT.

The sample holds a few counts of this clone. This chain connects TRBV6-6 to TRBJ2-2; D is perhaps TRBD1 (6 bases). The germline CDR1 and CDR2 sequences are MNHNY and SVGAGI (reference sequence). V lost 5 bases and J 6 bases, leaving 10 bases between the germline ends. This CDR3 comprises 13 residues. CDR3 in amino acids: CASSPRGPGELFF. The DNA of the CDR3 is TGTGCCAGCAGTCCCAGGGGCCCCGGGGAGCTGTTTTTT.

This chain joins TRBV7-9 and TRBJ1-2, with TRBD1 as a possible D gene (6 bases). The germline V gene encodes CDR1 SEHNR and CDR2 FQNEAQ (reference sequence). Trimming cost V 4 bases and J 7 bases, with 16 bases left between them. The CDR3 extends over 14 amino acids. The chain's CDR3 is CASSSIRDTSGYTF. The CDR3 DNA follows: TGTGCCAGCAGCTCGATCCGGGACACCAGTGGCTACACCTTC.

This rearrangement joins TRBV6-1 to TRBJ1-3; D is perhaps TRBD1 (5 bases). Germline CDR1 MNHNS, CDR2 SASEGT. This CDR3 region has 13 residues. The V end lost 8 bases, the J end lost 0 bases, and 8 bases lay between the germline ends. CDR3 DNA: TGTGCCAGCTCGACAGTCTCTGGAAACACCATATATTTT. This encodes CASSTVSGNTIYF.

V is TRBV6-4 and J is TRBJ1-5, with no clear D. CDR1 and CDR2 from the germline V gene are MRHNA and SNTAGT. CDR3 size: 15 residues. The germline V and J ends were trimmed by 0 bases and 7 bases, with 13 bases remaining between them. The CDR3 sequence is CASSDSAGPGQPQHF. CDR3 sequence (DNA): TGTGCCAGCAGTGACTCCGCGGGCCCCGGACAGCCCCAGCATTTT.

V and J are TRBV11-3 and TRBJ2-1; D not resolved. CDR3 size: 13 residues. The V and J ends lost 5 bases and 2 bases respectively, with 7 bases between them. CDR1 and CDR2 (germline): SGHNT, YENEEA. CDR3 bases: TGTGCCAGCAGCCCCCGAGCCTACAATGAGCAGTTCTTC. This encodes CASSPRAYNEQFF.

V is TRBV6-6 and J is TRBJ2-3; the D is unclear. The V end was cut by 8 bases, the J end by 0 bases, with 6 bases between. Germline assignment: CDR1 MNHNY and CDR2 SVGAGI (reference sequence). This CDR3 region has 12 residues. CDR3 sequence: CASETSTDTQYF. In DNA form, the CDR3 reads TGTGCCAGCGAGACTAGCACAGATACGCAGTATTTT.

V usage is TRBV12-2 and J usage is TRBJ1-5; TRBD1, the table's D call, was not compared with the DNA. TRBV12-2 is classified as a pseudogene. The CDR3 sequence is 17 residues long. The DNA of the CDR3 is TGTGCAAGTCGCTTCGAAGGACAGGGGGGGAGCAATCAGCCCCAGCATTTT. Translating gives CASRFEGQGGSNQPQHF.

The V gene is TRBV7-2, the J gene TRBJ2-5; no reliable D call. V dropped 1 base and J dropped 6 bases, with 9 bases sitting between them. CDR3 length equals 13 residues. CDR1 and CDR2 (germline): SGHTA, FQGNSA. The CDR3 loop is CASSLDRDQTQYF. Written as DNA, the CDR3 is TGTGCCAGCAGCTTAGATCGAGATCAGACCCAGTACTTC.

The V and J genes are TRBV7-2 and TRBJ1-3, with D perhaps matching TRBD1 (5 bases). This CDR3 comprises 15 residues. Looked up from germline, CDR1 is SGHTA and CDR2 is FQGNSA. The V end was cut by 4 bases, the J end by 0 bases, with 10 bases between. The CDR3 region is CASSSSQGSGNTIYF. The CDR3 region has the DNA TGTGCCAGCAGCTCGAGCCAGGGCTCTGGAAACACCATATATTTT.

This clone showed up just once. This chain connects TRBV7-9 to TRBJ2-7, with TRBD1 identical over 8 bases. V lost 5 bases and J lost 2; bases outside the gene matches: 8. The germline CDR1 and CDR2 sequences are SEHNR and FQNEAQ (reference sequence). This CDR3 region has 15 residues. The DNA of the CDR3 is TGTGCCAGCAGCATCCCAGGGGGCTCAGCCTACGAGCAGTACTTC. Its translation: CASSIPGGSAYEQYF. The variable domain in full, completed from reference TRBV7-9 and TRBJ2-7, reads DTGVSQNPRHKITKRGQNVTFRCDPISEHNRLYWYRQTLGQGPEFLTYFQNEAQLEKSRLLSDRFSAERPKGSFSTLEIQRTEQGDSAMYLCASSIPGGSAYEQYFGPGTRLTVT.

This clone appeared a few times. The gene calls are TRBV6-6 and TRBJ1-1; 8 nucleotides agree with TRBD1. The length of the CDR3 is 14 residues. Per the germline V gene, CDR1 is MNHNY and CDR2 is SVGAGI (reference sequence). The trim removed 4 bases at V and 0 bases at J, leaving 1 base unmatched. This chain's CDR3 is CASSWGQVNTEAFF. The CDR3 coding sequence is TGTGCCAGCAGTTGGGGACAGGTGAACACTGAAGCTTTCTTT.

The chain combines TRBV29-1 with TRBJ2-3; D unclear. V was clipped by 5 bases and J by 2 bases, with 5 bases between them. CDR1 and CDR2 from the germline V gene are SQVTM and ANQGSEA. The CDR3 runs to 11 residues. CDR3 DNA sequence: TGCAGCGTTCAGATCACAGATACGCAGTATTTT. This gives the protein CSVQITDTQYF.

The rearrangement uses TRBV28 and TRBJ2-7; D is unresolved. V was pared by 3 bases and J by 2 bases, with 11 bases between. The CDR3 sequence is 14 residues long. CDR1 and CDR2 (germline): MDHEN, SYDVKM. The CDR3 loop is CASSLPVVPYEQYF. The CDR3 DNA is TGTGCCAGCAGTTTGCCGGTAGTCCCCTACGAGCAGTACTTC.